The 3 T cell receptor beta chains in this list originate from one sample, sequenced in a study of T cell repertoires in cytomegalovirus infection. TCRdb passed the reads through MiXCR, listing each CDR3 protein once. The data contain over 150,000 distinct CDR3 sequences, roughly a fifth of them singletons. The specimen was PBMCs. The receptors here all came from a human donor in good health (CMV status not recorded). Some clones in this sample may be carry-over from other donors' samples.

CDR3 DNA sequence: TGTGCCAGCAGCGTTAAGGGCAGTACCTACGAGCAGTACTTC. This sequence encodes CASSVKGSTYEQYF. This sequence joins TRBV12-3 or TRBV12-4 and TRBJ2-7, with no clear D. The length of the CDR3 is 14 residues. The ends were cut back, 6 bases at V and 2 bases at J, with 14 bases in the middle.

This clonotype has at least ten counts. The chain is built from TRBV11-1 and TRBJ2-2; 7 bases agree with TRBD2. There are 15 residues in the CDR3. J was trimmed by 5 bases and V by 3 bases; bases with no gene match: 6. Germline V lookup: CDR1 SGHAT, CDR2 FQDESV (reference sequence). CDR3 in amino acids: CASSLARRETGELFF. CDR3 DNA: TGTGCCAGCAGCTTGGCTCGGCGGGAGACCGGGGAGCTGTTTTTT.

In this sample, this clonotype turned up many times. The chain carries TRBV28 and TRBJ2-1, with 9 bases matching TRBD1. There are 16 residues in the CDR3. CDR1 is MDHEN, CDR2 SYDVKM, per germline. V lost 10 bases, J lost 8 bases, and 18 bases stayed unmatched. CDR3 sequence (DNA): TGTGCCACCTTTAATTCCGGGACAGGGAGAGGCTATGAGCAGTTCTTC. It yields the protein CATFNSGTGRGYEQFF.